The 20 T cell receptor beta chains given below trace back to one sample, sequenced in a study of T-cell reconstitution after alpha-beta-depleted transplantation in children. Preparation of the TCRbeta library used unique molecular identifiers. TCRdb recomputed calls from the PCR reads with MiXCR, one row per CDR3 protein. The sample has about a million distinct CDR3 sequences; around 30% are singletons. The material sequenced was PBMCs, mostly from graft donor cells, taken 360 days after TCRalphabeta/CD19-depleted stem cell transplant. The receptors originated from a boy less than two years old who had a stem cell transplant for SCID, so the T cells may come from the graft donor.

V is TRBV7-9 and J is TRBJ2-7, with 9 bases matching TRBD1. CDR1 SEHNR and CDR2 FQNEAQ come from the germline V gene (reference sequence). The CDR3 runs 15 residues. V shed 4 bases, J shed 4 bases, and the junction held 8 bases outside the gene matches. CDR3 residues: CASSYDRGWLYEQYF. CDR3 nucleotide sequence: TGTGCCAGCAGCTACGACAGGGGGTGGCTATACGAGCAGTACTTC.

This clonotype was counted only a few times. V gene TRBV5-1 combines with J gene TRBJ2-1; D possibly corresponds to TRBD2 (6 bases). The V end was cut by 4 bases, the J end by 2 bases, with 19 bases between. The CDR3 is 17 amino acids. CDR1 and CDR2 (germline): SGHRS, YFSETQ. The CDR3 is CASSPSERAIPYNEQFF. In DNA form, the CDR3 reads TGCGCCAGCAGCCCGTCGGAGCGGGCCATCCCCTACAATGAGCAGTTCTTC. The full variable domain, rest sourced from reference TRBV5-1 and TRBJ2-1, is KAGVTQTPRYLIKTRGQQVTLSCSPISGHRSVSWYQQTPGQGLQFLFEYFSETQRNKGNFPGRFSGRQFSNSRSEMNVSTLELGDSALYLCASSPSERAIPYNEQFFGPGTRLTVL.

The chain couples TRBV7-2 to TRBJ2-1, with TRBD1 as a possible D gene (6 bases). Trimming removed 1 base at V and 8 bases at J, with 21 bases between. Germline CDR1 and CDR2: SGHTA and FQGNSA. The CDR3 runs to 17 residues. This CDR3 is CASSLGVRFAGDDEQFF. The CDR3 nucleotides are TGTGCCAGCAGCTTAGGTGTTCGTTTTGCAGGGGACGATGAGCAGTTCTTC.

The chain uses TRBV6-1 and TRBJ2-1; the D is unclear. The CDR3 is 13 amino acids. Germline V lookup: CDR1 MNHNS, CDR2 SASEGT. Trimming cost V 5 bases and J 4 bases, with 9 bases left between them. This chain's CDR3 is CASSPVVYNEQFF. The CDR3 coding sequence is TGTGCCAGCAGTCCCGTGGTATACAATGAGCAGTTCTTC.

In this sample, this clonotype turned up many times. The rearrangement uses TRBV28 and TRBJ2-4; D is ambiguous. CDR1 is MDHEN, CDR2 SYDVKM, per germline. This CDR3 has 15 amino acids. V lost 6 bases to trimming and J lost 0 bases, with 12 bases between them. This CDR3 reads CASSLPRLAKNIQYF. As DNA, the CDR3 is TGTGCCAGCAGCTTGCCCCGGTTAGCCAAAAACATTCAGTACTTC.

This clonotype was seen only a few times. The chain carries TRBV6-1 and TRBJ2-7; 8 bases are shared with TRBD1. With V trimmed by 6 bases and J by 3 bases, 4 bases remained unmatched. This CDR3 contains 13 residues. Per the germline V gene, CDR1 is MNHNS and CDR2 is SASEGT. CDR3 loop: CASSRTGLYEQYF. The CDR3 DNA reads as TGTGCCAGCAGCCGGACAGGGCTCTACGAGCAGTACTTC.

In DNA, the CDR3 is TGTGCCAGCTCCAATAGGGGGTTCAGTCAGCCCCAGCATTTT. The encoded protein is CASSNRGFSQPQHF. This chain links TRBV12-3 or TRBV12-4 with TRBJ1-5, with a possible D match to TRBD1 (6 bases). Between the trimmed V and J ends, which lost 8 bases and 6 bases, there was a span of 17 bases. The CDR3 covers 14 residues.

The CDR3: CASSAGVHSYEQYF. CDR3 DNA: TGTGCCAGCAGTGCCGGGGTTCACTCCTACGAGCAGTACTTC. This chain uses TRBV7-9 with TRBJ2-7; TRBD2 is a possible D gene (5 bases). Germline CDR1 and CDR2: SEHNR and FQNEAQ (reference sequence). Trimming removed 6 bases at V and 0 bases at J, with 12 bases between. This CDR3 region has 14 residues. The complete variable domain, with remaining parts taken from reference TRBV7-9 and TRBJ2-7, reads DTGVSQNPRHKITKRGQNVTFRCDPISEHNRLYWYRQTLGQGPEFLTYFQNEAQLEKSRLLSDRFSAERPKGSFSTLEIQRTEQGDSAMYLCASSAGVHSYEQYFGPGTRLTVT.

V gene TRBV6-1 combines with J gene TRBJ2-2; the match to TRBD2 covers 8 bases. Germline CDR1 is MNHNS and CDR2 is SASEGT. CDR3 length: 14 residues. V trimming: 9 bases; J trimming: 4 bases; junction bases outside the gene matches: 7. CDR3 DNA sequence: TGTGCCAGTAAAGCGGGGGTGGTCACCGGGGAGCTGTTTTTT. This sequence encodes CASKAGVVTGELFF.

The chain has TRBV2 and TRBJ2-1; D perhaps matches TRBD2 (5 bases). The CDR3 extends over 13 amino acids. Trimming shortened V by 5 bases and J by 15 bases, and 20 bases separated the two germline ends. In germline, CDR1 is SNHLY, CDR2 FYNNEI. CDR3 nucleotides: TGTGCCAGCAGTCCGGAAAGCACTAGGATTCTGTTCTTC. The encoded protein is CASSPESTRILFF. Drawing the rest from reference TRBV2 and TRBJ2-1, the complete variable domain is EPEVTQTPSHQVTQMGQEVILRCVPISNHLYFYWYRQILGQKVEFLVSFYNNEISEKSEIFDDQFSVERPDGSNFTLKIRSTKLEDSAMYFCASSPESTRILFFGPGTRLTVL.

The chain combines TRBV4-3 with TRBJ1-4, with 9 positions matching TRBD1. Germline CDR1 is LGHNA and CDR2 is YSLEER. The CDR3 sequence is 18 residues long. J gave up 7 bases and V 2 bases, and 14 bases lay outside the gene matches. The CDR3 coding sequence is TGCGCCAGCAGCCAATTTCGCGGGACAGGGTCTGTGAGTGAAAAACTGTTTTTT. It encodes CASSQFRGTGSVSEKLFF.

This chain uses TRBV4-1 with TRBJ1-3; 9 positions agree with TRBD1. The CDR3 totals 17 residues. Trimming took 4 bases from V and 0 from J; bases not matched to a gene: 7. Germline loops: CDR1 MGHRA, CDR2 YSYEKL. The DNA for the CDR3 is TGCGCCAGCAGCCGAGGGACAGGGCCCCGCTCTGGAAACACCATATATTTT. Translation: CASSRGTGPRSGNTIYF.

The genes are TRBV18 and TRBJ2-3, with a weak D call TRBD1 (6 bases). V lost 2 bases and J lost 4, with 16 bases in between. This CDR3 has 16 amino acids. Looked up from germline, CDR1 is KGHSH and CDR2 is LQKENI. The CDR3 loop reads CASSPTPGDYADTQYF. In DNA form, the CDR3 reads TGTGCCAGCTCACCAACTCCAGGGGATTATGCAGATACGCAGTATTTT.

In this sample, this clonotype turned up a few times. The rearrangement uses TRBV4-1 and TRBJ2-1; D is tentatively TRBD1 or TRBD2 (5 bases each). Trimming removed 4 bases at V and 8 bases at J, with 24 bases between. CDR3 size: 17 residues. CDR1 is MGHRA and CDR2 is YSYEKL in the germline V gene. CDR3 bases: TGCGCCAGCAGCCCCTGGCCGGGACGTAAAGCGGTCGATGAGCAGTTCTTC. Translated: CASSPWPGRKAVDEQFF.

The genes are TRBV7-8 and TRBJ2-5; D gene uncertain. V was pared by 1 base and J by 1 base, with 16 bases between. Germline lookup yields CDR1 SGHVS and CDR2 FQNEAQ. The CDR3 is 17 amino acids. The CDR3 region has the DNA TGTGCCAGCAGCTTAGGACCTCCAAGTTGGGCCCAAGAGACCCAGTACTTC. Translated, it gives CASSLGPPSWAQETQYF.

This clonotype was detected a few times. This chain joins TRBV20-1 and TRBJ2-1, with unresolved D. This CDR3 has 13 residues. V was shortened by 1 base and J by 7 bases, with 11 bases between the two germline ends. Germline V gene sequence: CDR1 DFQATT, CDR2 SNEGSKA (reference sequence). The CDR3 bases are TGCAGTGCTAGAGTTTGGGCCCGAAATGAGCAGTTCTTC. Translating it yields CSARVWARNEQFF.

This clonotype was seen a few times. The CDR3 DNA is TGTGCCACCAGTGACAGTCTAGGGACGACCATGACCTTC. Its protein product is CATSDSLGTTMTF. The gene calls are TRBV24-1 and TRBJ1-2; possible D gene TRBD1, 5 bases. Trimming cost V 4 bases and J 14 bases, with 19 bases left between them. The CDR3 length is 13 residues. Germline CDR1 reads KGHDR; CDR2 reads SFDVKD.

The chain recombines TRBV20-1 with TRBJ2-5; the match to TRBD2 covers 10 bases. Trimming took 3 bases from V and 1 from J; bases not matched to a gene: 8. CDR1 is DFQATT and CDR2 is SNEGSKA in the germline V gene (reference sequence). The CDR3 has 16 amino acids. The CDR3 spells CSASVGSGGFQETQYF. The CDR3 nucleotides are TGCAGTGCTAGCGTGGGTAGCGGGGGGTTCCAAGAGACCCAGTACTTC.

V and J are TRBV9 and TRBJ2-1; 12 nucleotides line up with TRBD1. V lost 1 base to trimming and J lost 8 bases; unmatched junction nucleotides: 10. The CDR3 has 17 residues. CDR1 is SGDLS and CDR2 is YYNGEE in the germline V gene. CDR3: CASSVTPGQGALHEQFF. The DNA for the CDR3 is TGTGCCAGCAGCGTAACGCCGGGACAGGGGGCGCTTCATGAGCAGTTCTTC. Complete variable domain (other parts from reference TRBV9 and TRBJ2-1): DSGVTQTPKHLITATGQRVTLRCSPRSGDLSVYWYQQSLDQGLQFLIQYYNGEERAKGNILERFSAQQFPDLHSELNLSSLELGDSALYFCASSVTPGQGALHEQFFGPGTRLTVL.

There are a few counts of this clonotype. J is TRBJ2-5 and V is TRBV4-1; D may be TRBD1 or TRBD2 (6 bases each). V lost 0 bases to trimming and J lost 0 bases, with 17 bases between them. The CDR3 runs to 18 residues. Germline CDR1 reads MGHRA; CDR2 reads YSYEKL. The CDR3 here is CASSQDRIGGQYQETQYF. CDR3 DNA sequence: TGCGCCAGCAGCCAAGATAGGATCGGGGGCCAGTACCAAGAGACCCAGTACTTC.